The clone carrying this TCR beta chain was found many times. Antigen unknown. TCR beta CDR3 regions were amplified from RNA. HTBI primers were used for first-round RT-PCR of the TCR CDR3. One entry per CDR3 protein, called by TCRdb with MiXCR from the multiplex PCR reads. The sample carries approximately 330,000 distinct CDR3 sequences, roughly 13% recorded once. This specimen belongs to a study of T cells in Graves' hyperthyroidism and ophthalmopathy. On the study more broadly: Sampling of peripheral blood happened at initial diagnosis, prior to any treatment.

CDR3 length: 12 residues. With 5 bases removed from V and 2 bases from J, the gap between germline ends came to 9 bases. Germline CDR1 reads SQVTM; CDR2 reads ANQGSEA. Overall study findings and caveats: Using 13 V-J features, a model discriminated ophthalmopathy from stable hyperthyroidism.

The rearrangement joins TRBV29-1 to TRBJ1-2; perhaps TRBD1 as D (5 bases). Source material: blood. The sequence was collected from a woman aged 35 to 49 with Graves' ophthalmopathy. CDR3 region: CSVRGVNYGYTF. The CDR3 DNA reads as TGCAGCGTTCGGGGGGTAAACTATGGCTACACCTTC.